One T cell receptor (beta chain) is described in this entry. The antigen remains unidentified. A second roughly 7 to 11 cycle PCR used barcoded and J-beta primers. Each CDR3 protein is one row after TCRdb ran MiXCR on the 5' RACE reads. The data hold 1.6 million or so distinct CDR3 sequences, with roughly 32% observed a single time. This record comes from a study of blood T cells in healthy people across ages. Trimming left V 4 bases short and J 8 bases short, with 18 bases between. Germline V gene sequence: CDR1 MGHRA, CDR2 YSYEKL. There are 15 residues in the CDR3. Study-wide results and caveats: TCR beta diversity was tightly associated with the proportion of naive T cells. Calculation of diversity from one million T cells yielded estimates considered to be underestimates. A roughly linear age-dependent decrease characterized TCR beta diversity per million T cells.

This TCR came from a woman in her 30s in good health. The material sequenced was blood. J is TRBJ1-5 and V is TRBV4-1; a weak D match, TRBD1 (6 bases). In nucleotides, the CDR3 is TGCGCCAGCAGCCCGCCAGGGGCCCGGAATGAGCCCCAGCATTTT. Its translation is CASSPPGARNEPQHF.